This T cell receptor beta chain derives from a study of blood T cell repertoires in COVID-19. Study as a whole: Spain, Italy and the United States supplied samples that represented acute and convalescent COVID-19.

This CDR3 is 17 amino acids long. Germline V gene sequence: CDR1 ENHRY, CDR2 SYGVKD. Trimming shortened V by 0 bases and J by 0 bases, and 9 bases separated the two germline ends. Authors' analysis steps: Reference gene primer amplification in the assay estimated nucleated cell counts. The method was immunoSEQ multiplex PCR; TCRdb's version includes in-frame clones alone and lacks a portion of them. For V, J and clone size, that table is used; D and trimming come from the DNA. This sample has approximately 120,000 clones; more than 80% occur once, and the top ten carry around 9.3%. The sample taken for sequencing was peripheral blood. The rearrangement links TRBV10-3 to TRBJ2-6, with D possibly TRBD2 on 6 matching bases. The clonotype was recovered from a human donor in a cohort sampled during active COVID-19. The DNA of the CDR3 is TGTGCCATCAGTGAGTCGCAGGGACTCTCTGGGGCCAACGTCCTGACTTTC. This sequence encodes CAISESQGLSGANVLTF.